The rows below give T cell receptor beta chains drawn from one sample of a study of identifying expanded T cells in peripheral blood. Here immunoSEQ multiplex PCR was the method, and the copy in TCRdb shows in-frame clones only, minus some. The sample carries some 75,000 clones, about nine tenths recorded once. Sequenced sample: blood. All receptors come from a person aged 18-70 years in good health. Both conserved end residues are part of each CDR3.

V	J	CDR3
TRBV7-2	TRBJ2-3	CASSKTSVPDTQYF
TRBV28	TRBJ2-1	CASSRIAGPYNEQFF
TRBV7-9	TRBJ1-2	CASSSGFTNYGYTF
TRBV9	TRBJ1-4	CASSVADATNEKLFF
TRBV29-1	TRBJ1-2	CSARSGTGVSGYTF
TRBV6-1	TRBJ1-6	CASTLGDGNSPLHF
TRBV7-9	TRBJ1-3	CASSLVDYSGNTIYF
TRBV7-2	TRBJ2-1	CASSLAGTGASSIYNEQFF
TRBV7-2	TRBJ2-3	CASSLGTVSTDTQYF
TRBV7-2	TRBJ2-1	CASSQTSGSYNEQFF
TRBV10-3	TRBJ2-7	CAISESTSSQQYF
TRBV27	TRBJ1-4	CASSLFRLGGDEKLFF
TRBV6-6	TRBJ2-5	CASSYSDLTSETQYF
TRBV7-2	TRBJ2-3	CASSLALAGAIPLDRTDTQYF
TRBV5-1	TRBJ2-1	CASSLFQGGPDPTYNEQFF
TRBV25-1	TRBJ2-5	CASSELTGVRETQYF
TRBV23-1	TRBJ1-1	CASSQSGATGANTEAFF
TRBV5-1	TRBJ1-1	CASSSEGEAFF
TRBV12-5	TRBJ2-3	CASGLSRQSFTDTQYF
TRBV6-6	TRBJ1-5	CASSFLEGPQPQHF
TRBV5-6	TRBJ2-4	CASSFSPLGAKNIQYF
TRBV9	TRBJ2-4	CASSVGPDLAKNIQYF
TRBV7-9	TRBJ2-1	CASRPAGTGKYNEQFF
TRBV11-1	TRBJ2-5	CASRTQQSTAQETQYF
TRBV27	TRBJ1-2	CASSLGSGGNGYTF
TRBV7-9	TRBJ1-1	CASSLTMNTEAFF
TRBV5-4	TRBJ1-3	CASSNIVTGGNTIYF
TRBV28	TRBJ2-7	CASTGAYSYEQYF
TRBV30	TRBJ2-1	CAWSLGPGVQFF
TRBV7-2	TRBJ2-3	CASSLDWASGDTQYF
TRBV6-6	TRBJ1-1	CASSYSGSNTEAFF